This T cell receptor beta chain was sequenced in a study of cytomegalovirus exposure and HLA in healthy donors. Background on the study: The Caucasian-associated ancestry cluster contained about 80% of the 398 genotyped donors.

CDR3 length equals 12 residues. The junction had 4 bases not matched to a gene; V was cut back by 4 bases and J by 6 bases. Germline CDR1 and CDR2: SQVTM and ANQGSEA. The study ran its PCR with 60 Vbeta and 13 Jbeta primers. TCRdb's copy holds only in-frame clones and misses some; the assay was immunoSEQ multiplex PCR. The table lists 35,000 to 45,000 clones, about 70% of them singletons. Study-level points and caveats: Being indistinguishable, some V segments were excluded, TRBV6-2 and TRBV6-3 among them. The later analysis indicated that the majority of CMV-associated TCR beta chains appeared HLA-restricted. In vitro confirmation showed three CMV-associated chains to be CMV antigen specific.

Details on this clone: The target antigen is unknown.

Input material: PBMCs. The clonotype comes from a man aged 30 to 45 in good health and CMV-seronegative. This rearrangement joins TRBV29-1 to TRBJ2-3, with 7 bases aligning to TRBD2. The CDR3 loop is CSVGLASDTQYF. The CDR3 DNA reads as TGCAGCGTTGGACTAGCTAGTGATACGCAGTATTTT.